This T cell receptor beta chain was observed in a study of beta chain features in type 1 diabetes. CDR3 size: 16 residues. This clone was counted only a few times. The entirety of the isolated RNA underwent reverse transcription, so expressed TCRB transcripts were sequenced. The assay was immunoSEQ multiplex PCR, and TCRdb's table has in-frame clones only and misses some. Among 150,000 or so clones listed, around 10% were seen once. This clonotype was sampled from a man aged 18 to 29 in good health. The V gene is TRBV21-1, the J gene TRBJ1-6. TRBV21-1 corresponds to a pseudogene. Sequenced material: central memory CD4+ T cells from blood. The CDR3 nucleotides are TGTGCCAGCAGCATATCCGAGGGCTCGGAATATTCACCCCTCCACTTT. It specifies CASSISEGSEYSPLHF.